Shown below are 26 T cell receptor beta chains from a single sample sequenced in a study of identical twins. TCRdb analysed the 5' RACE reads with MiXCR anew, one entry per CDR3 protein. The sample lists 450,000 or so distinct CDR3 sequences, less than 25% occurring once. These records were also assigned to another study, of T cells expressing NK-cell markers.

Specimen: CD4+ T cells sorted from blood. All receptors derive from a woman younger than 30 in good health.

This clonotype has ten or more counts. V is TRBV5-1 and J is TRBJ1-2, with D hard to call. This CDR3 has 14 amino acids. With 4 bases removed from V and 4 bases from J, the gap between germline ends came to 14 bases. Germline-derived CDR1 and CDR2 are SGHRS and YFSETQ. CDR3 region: CASSPGFGFYGYTF. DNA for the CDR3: TGCGCCAGCAGCCCCGGTTTTGGATTCTATGGCTACACCTTC.

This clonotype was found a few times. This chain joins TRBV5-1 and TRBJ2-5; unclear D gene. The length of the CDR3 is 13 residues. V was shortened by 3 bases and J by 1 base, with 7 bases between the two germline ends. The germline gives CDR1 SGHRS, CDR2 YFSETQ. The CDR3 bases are TGCGCCAGCAGCTCCGACCCCCAAGAGACCCAGTACTTC. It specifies CASSSDPQETQYF.

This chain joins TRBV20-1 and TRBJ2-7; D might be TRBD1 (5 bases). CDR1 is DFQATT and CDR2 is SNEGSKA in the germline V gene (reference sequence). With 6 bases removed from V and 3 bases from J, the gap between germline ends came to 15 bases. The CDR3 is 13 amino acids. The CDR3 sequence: CSASPRALYEQYF. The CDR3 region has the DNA TGCAGTGCAAGTCCCAGGGCCCTCTACGAGCAGTACTTC.

The CDR3 sequence is CASSPTLKRGGYTF. CDR3 sequence (DNA): TGTGCCAGCAGTCCGACCCTGAAACGAGGTGGCTACACCTTC. V gene TRBV6-1 combines with J gene TRBJ1-2; D is unclear. V lost 5 bases, J lost 7 bases, and 17 bases lay in between. Per the germline V gene, CDR1 is MNHNS and CDR2 is SASEGT. The CDR3 totals 14 residues.

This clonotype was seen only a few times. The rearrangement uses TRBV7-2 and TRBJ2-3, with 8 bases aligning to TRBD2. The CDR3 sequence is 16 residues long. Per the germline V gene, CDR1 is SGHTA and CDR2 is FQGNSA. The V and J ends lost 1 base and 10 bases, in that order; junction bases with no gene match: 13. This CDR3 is CASSLERGGAGRAQYF. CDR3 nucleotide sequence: TGTGCCAGCAGCTTAGAACGGGGGGGAGCGGGAAGGGCGCAGTATTTT.

The CDR3 sequence: CASIGRDTEAFF. The CDR3 bases are TGTGCCAGCATCGGGAGGGACACTGAAGCTTTCTTT. This sequence joins TRBV6-6 and TRBJ1-1; D is unclear. There are 12 residues in the CDR3. Per the germline V gene, CDR1 is MNHNY and CDR2 is SVGAGI (reference sequence). V was shortened by 7 bases and J by 3 bases, with 9 bases between the two germline ends.

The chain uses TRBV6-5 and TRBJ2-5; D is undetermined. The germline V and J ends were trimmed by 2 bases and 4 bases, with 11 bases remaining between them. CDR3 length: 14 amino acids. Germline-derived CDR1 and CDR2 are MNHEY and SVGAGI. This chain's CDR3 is CASSYRIGGETQYF. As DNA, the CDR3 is TGTGCCAGCAGTTACCGCATAGGTGGAGAGACCCAGTACTTC.

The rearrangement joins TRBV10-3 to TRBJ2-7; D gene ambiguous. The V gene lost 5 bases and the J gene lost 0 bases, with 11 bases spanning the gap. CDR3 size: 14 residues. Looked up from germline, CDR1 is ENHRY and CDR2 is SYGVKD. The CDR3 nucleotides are TGTGCCATCAGTAATGGAGAGAACTCCTACGAGCAGTACTTC. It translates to CAISNGENSYEQYF.

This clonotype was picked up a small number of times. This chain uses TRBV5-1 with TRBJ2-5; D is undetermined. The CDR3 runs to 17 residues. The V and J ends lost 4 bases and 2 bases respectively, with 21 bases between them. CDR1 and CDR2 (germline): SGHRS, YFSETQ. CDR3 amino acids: CASSAMALQDPQETQYF. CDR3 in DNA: TGCGCCAGCAGCGCCATGGCCCTCCAGGATCCACAAGAGACCCAGTACTTC.

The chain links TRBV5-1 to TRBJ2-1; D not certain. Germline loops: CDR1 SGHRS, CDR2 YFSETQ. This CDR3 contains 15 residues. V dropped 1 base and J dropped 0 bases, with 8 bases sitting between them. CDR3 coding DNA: TGCGCCAGCAGCTTGCTCAGCGCCTCCTACAATGAGCAGTTCTTC. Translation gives CASSLLSASYNEQFF.

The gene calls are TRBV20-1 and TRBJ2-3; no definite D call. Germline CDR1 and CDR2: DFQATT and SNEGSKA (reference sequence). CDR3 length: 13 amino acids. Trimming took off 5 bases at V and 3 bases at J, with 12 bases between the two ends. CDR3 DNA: TGCAGTGCTCCACCCCACGGAACAGATACGCAGTATTTT. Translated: CSAPPHGTDTQYF.

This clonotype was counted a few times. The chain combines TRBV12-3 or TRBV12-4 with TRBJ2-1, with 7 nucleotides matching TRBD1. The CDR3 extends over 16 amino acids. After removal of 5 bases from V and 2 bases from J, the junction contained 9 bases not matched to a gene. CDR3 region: CASSPPAGGPYNEQFF. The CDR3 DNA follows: TGTGCCAGCAGTCCCCCAGCAGGGGGTCCCTACAATGAGCAGTTCTTC.

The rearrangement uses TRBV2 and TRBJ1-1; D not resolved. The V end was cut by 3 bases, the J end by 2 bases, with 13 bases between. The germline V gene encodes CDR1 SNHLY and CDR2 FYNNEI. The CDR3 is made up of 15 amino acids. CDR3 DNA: TGTGCCAGCAGTGAGCAGTTACAGCTTAACACTGAAGCTTTCTTT. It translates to CASSEQLQLNTEAFF.

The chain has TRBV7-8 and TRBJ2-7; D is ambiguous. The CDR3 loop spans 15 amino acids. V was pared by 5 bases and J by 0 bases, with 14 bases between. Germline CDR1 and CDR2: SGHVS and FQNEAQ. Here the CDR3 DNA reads TGTGCCAGCAGCCGACTCGACGGAAGCTCCTACGAGCAGTACTTC. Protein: CASSRLDGSSYEQYF.

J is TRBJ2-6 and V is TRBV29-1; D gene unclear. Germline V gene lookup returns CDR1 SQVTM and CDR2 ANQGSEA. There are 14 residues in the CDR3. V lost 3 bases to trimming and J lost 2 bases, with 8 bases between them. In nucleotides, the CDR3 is TGCAGCGTTGATGTGGGCGCTGGGGCCAACGTCCTGACTTTC. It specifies CSVDVGAGANVLTF.

CDR3 nucleotide sequence: TGTGCCAGCAGCTCAGCCATCTCTGGGGCCAACGTCCTGACTTTC. This gives the protein CASSSAISGANVLTF. The chain has TRBV7-8 and TRBJ2-6; D unclear. The CDR3 has 15 amino acids. Trimming stripped 4 bases from V and 0 bases from J, with 7 bases between. In germline, CDR1 is SGHVS, CDR2 FQNEAQ.

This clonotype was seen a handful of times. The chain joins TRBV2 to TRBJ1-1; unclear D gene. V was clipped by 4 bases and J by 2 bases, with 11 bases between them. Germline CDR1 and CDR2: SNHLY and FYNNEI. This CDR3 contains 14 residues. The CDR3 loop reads CASSARQANTEAFF. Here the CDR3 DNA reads TGTGCCAGCAGTGCTAGGCAGGCTAACACTGAAGCTTTCTTT.

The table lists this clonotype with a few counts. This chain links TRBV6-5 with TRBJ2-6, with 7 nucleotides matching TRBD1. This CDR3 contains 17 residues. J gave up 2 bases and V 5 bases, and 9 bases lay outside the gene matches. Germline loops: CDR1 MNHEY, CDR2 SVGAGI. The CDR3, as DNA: TGTGCCAGCAGTACCCGGGTAGGGGGCGCTGGGGCCAACGTCCTGACTTTC. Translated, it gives CASSTRVGGAGANVLTF.

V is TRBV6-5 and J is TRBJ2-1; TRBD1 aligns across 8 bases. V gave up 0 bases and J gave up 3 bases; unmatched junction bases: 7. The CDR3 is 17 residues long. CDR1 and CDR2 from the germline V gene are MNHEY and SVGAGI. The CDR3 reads CASSYSVIGQGYNEQFF. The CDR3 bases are TGTGCCAGCAGTTACTCGGTCATAGGACAGGGCTACAATGAGCAGTTCTTC.

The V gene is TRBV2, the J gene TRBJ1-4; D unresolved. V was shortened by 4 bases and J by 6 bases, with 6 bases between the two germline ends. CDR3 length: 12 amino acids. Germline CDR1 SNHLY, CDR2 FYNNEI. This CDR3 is CASSVIYEKLFF. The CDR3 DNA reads TGTGCCAGCAGTGTCATTTATGAAAAACTGTTTTTT.

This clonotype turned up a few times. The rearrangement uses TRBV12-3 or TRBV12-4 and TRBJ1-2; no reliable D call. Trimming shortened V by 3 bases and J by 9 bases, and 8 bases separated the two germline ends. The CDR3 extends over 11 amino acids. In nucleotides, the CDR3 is TGTGCCAGCAGTTTGGAGGTGCGCTACACCTTC. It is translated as CASSLEVRYTF.

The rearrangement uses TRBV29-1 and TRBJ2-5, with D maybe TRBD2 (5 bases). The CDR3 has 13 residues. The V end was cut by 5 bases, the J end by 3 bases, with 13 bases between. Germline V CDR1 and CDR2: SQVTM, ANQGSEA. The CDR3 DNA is TGCAGCGTTCTTTGGAGGATTGAAGAGACCCAGTACTTC. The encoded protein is CSVLWRIEETQYF.

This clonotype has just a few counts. CDR3 in amino acids: CASSFIVPADNEQFF. The CDR3 region has the DNA TGCGCCAGCAGCTTCATTGTCCCGGCTGACAATGAGCAGTTCTTC. The genes are TRBV5-1 and TRBJ2-1; D call uncertain. Germline CDR1 SGHRS, CDR2 YFSETQ. CDR3 length: 15 residues. Trimming removed 2 bases at V and 5 bases at J, with 14 bases between.

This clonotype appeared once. The CDR3 reads CASSFSSGTQNTGELFF. The CDR3 bases are TGCGCCAGCAGCTTTAGTTCCGGGACACAGAACACCGGGGAGCTGTTTTTT. The chain combines TRBV5-1 with TRBJ2-2; D may be TRBD1 (6 bases). V lost 2 bases and J 1 base, leaving 15 bases between the germline ends. The CDR3 is 17 amino acids. Germline V gives CDR1 SGHRS, CDR2 YFSETQ.

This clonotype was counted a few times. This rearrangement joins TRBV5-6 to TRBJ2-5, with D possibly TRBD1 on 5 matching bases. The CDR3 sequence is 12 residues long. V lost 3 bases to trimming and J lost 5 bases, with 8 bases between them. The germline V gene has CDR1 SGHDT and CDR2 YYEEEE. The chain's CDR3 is CASSSSGETQYF. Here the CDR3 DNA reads TGTGCCAGCAGCTCATCAGGGGAGACCCAGTACTTC.

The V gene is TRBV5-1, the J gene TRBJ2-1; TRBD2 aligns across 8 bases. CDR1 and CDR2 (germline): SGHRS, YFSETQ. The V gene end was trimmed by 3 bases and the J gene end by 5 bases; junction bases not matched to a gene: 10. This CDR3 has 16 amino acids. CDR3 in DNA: TGCGCCAGCAGCTCCTTAGCGGGGCTGTCAAACAATGAGCAGTTCTTC. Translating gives CASSSLAGLSNNEQFF.